The 10 T cell receptor beta chains presented below share a single source sample, sequenced in a study of shared clonotypes between healthy human individuals. Data came from immunoSEQ multiplex PCR; TCRdb stores just in-frame clones and leaves some out. This table has hundreds of thousands of clones, approximately 97% appearing once. Sequencing used naive CD4+ T cells sorted from blood. Subset denoted: CD45RA+ positively selected. The receptors were gathered from a woman aged 30 to 39 in good health.

This chain uses TRBV5-8 with TRBJ2-3, with 7 positions matching TRBD1. Germline CDR1 reads SGHTS; CDR2 reads YDEGEE. Germline trimming cut 5 bases from V and 0 bases from J; bases unmatched to any gene: 3. This CDR3 region has 14 residues. CDR3 DNA sequence: TGTGCCAGCAGGTTGACAGGGAGCACAGATACGCAGTATTTT. Translated, it gives CASRLTGSTDTQYF.

The rearrangement links TRBV27 to TRBJ2-7; possible D gene TRBD2, 6 bases. In germline, CDR1 is MNHEY, CDR2 SMNVEV (reference sequence). The CDR3 has 13 residues. Trimming took off 3 bases at V and 5 bases at J, with 11 bases between the two ends. CDR3 bases: TGTGCCAGCAGTTTCGAAGGGAGGCACGAGCAGTACTTC. Its translation is CASSFEGRHEQYF.

The V gene is TRBV5-1, the J gene TRBJ2-7, with D perhaps TRBD2 (5 bases). V gave up 1 base and J gave up 6 bases, with 14 bases separating them. Germline V CDR1 and CDR2: SGHRS, YFSETQ. The CDR3 contains 14 residues. The CDR3 reads CASSLSLGPPEQYF. The CDR3 coding sequence is TGCGCCAGCAGCTTGTCACTAGGGCCCCCCGAGCAGTACTTC.

About this clone: The sample carries other DNA sequences with the same CDR3. The rearrangement joins TRBV4-1 to TRBJ2-3; D possibly corresponds to TRBD2 (5 bases). The germline gives CDR1 MGHRA, CDR2 YSYEKL. Trimming pared 0 bases from V and 0 bases from J, leaving 10 bases between. The CDR3 is 16 residues long. CDR3 sequence reads: CASSQDSGTSTDTQYF. CDR3 DNA sequence: TGCGCCAGCAGCCAAGATTCGGGAACTAGCACAGATACGCAGTATTTT.

This clone occurred once. The V and J genes are TRBV30 and TRBJ2-1; 9 nucleotides align to TRBD2. CDR3 length: 16 amino acids. V lost 2 bases and J lost 4; bases outside the gene matches: 9. The germline CDR1 and CDR2 sequences are GTSNPN and SVGIG (reference sequence). CDR3 nucleotide sequence: TGTGCCTGGAGTAGGCTAGCGGGATTTGGGTACAATGAGCAGTTCTTC. Its protein is CAWSRLAGFGYNEQFF. The full variable domain, its missing parts supplied by reference TRBV30 and TRBJ2-1, is SQTIHQWPATLVQPVGSPLSLECTVEGTSNPNLYWYRQAAGRGLQLLFYSVGIGQISSEVPQNLSASRPQDRQFILSSKKLLLSDSGFYLCAWSRLAGFGYNEQFFGPGTRLTVL.

J is TRBJ2-4 and V is TRBV6-5; D is undetermined. V gave up 6 bases and J gave up 1 base, with 7 bases separating them. The length of the CDR3 is 13 residues. Looked up from germline, CDR1 is MNHEY and CDR2 is SVGAGI. CDR3 nucleotide sequence: TGTGCCAGCAGGCAAGCCGCCAAAAACATTCAGTACTTC. Its translation is CASRQAAKNIQYF.

The chain recombines TRBV6-1 with TRBJ1-2, with 7 bases fitting TRBD1. V lost 6 bases, J lost 6 bases, and 10 bases stayed unmatched. Germline V CDR1 and CDR2: MNHNS, SASEGT. This CDR3 has 14 residues. The CDR3 is CASRRLQGEDGYTF. CDR3 nucleotide sequence: TGTGCCAGCAGGCGACTTCAGGGGGAGGATGGCTACACCTTC.

The CDR3 coding sequence is TGTGCCAGCAGGGCGGCCGAAGATACGCAGTATTTT. Its translation is CASRAAEDTQYF. This sequence joins TRBV28 and TRBJ2-3; D uncertain. V lost 6 bases and J lost 5, with 9 bases in between. Germline CDR1 is MDHEN and CDR2 is SYDVKM. This CDR3 has 12 amino acids.

The rearrangement uses TRBV28 and TRBJ2-3; 7 nucleotides agree with TRBD2. The CDR3 totals 16 residues. The germline V gene encodes CDR1 MDHEN and CDR2 SYDVKM. V dropped 6 bases and J dropped 3; count of bases not matched to a gene: 12. This CDR3 is CASRKGRLAVTDTQYF. The CDR3 coding sequence is TGTGCCAGCAGAAAGGGGAGACTAGCAGTTACAGATACGCAGTATTTT.

The chain joins TRBV5-5 to TRBJ2-1; 8 bases are shared with TRBD1. From germline, CDR1 is SGHKS and CDR2 YYEKEE (reference sequence). The V segment lost 0 bases and the J segment 4 bases; nucleotides outside the gene matches: 3. The CDR3 loop spans 15 amino acids. The CDR3 loop reads CASSLGQGPYNEQFF. Here the CDR3 DNA reads TGTGCCAGCAGCTTGGGACAGGGGCCGTACAATGAGCAGTTCTTC.